These T cell receptor beta chains were read from a single sample in a study of regulatory T cells in long-lasting Graves disease. MiXCR was run by TCRdb on the multiplex PCR reads, yielding one entry per CDR3 protein. The table includes about 400,000 distinct CDR3 sequences, around 20% detected once. This specimen was peripheral blood mononuclear cells (PBMCs), taken when the disease was refractory, from a patient treated with antithyroid drugs. The receptors come from a female donor with Graves disease. The CDR3 runs from the conserved cysteine through the conserved F or W. A D gene is named only where the DNA matches it firmly. Size is stated for part of the rows, as once, few or many counts, or as a class when the clone is expanded.

length: 12; J: TRBJ2-7; V: TRBV28; size: many; D: NA; DNA: TGTGCCAGTAAACAGGAATACTACGAGCAGTACTTC; CDR3: CASKQEYYEQYF
length: 15; J: TRBJ2-1; V: TRBV6-1; size: NA; D: TRBD1; DNA: TGTGCCAGCAGCCTAACGACAGGGAACTACAATGAGCAGTTCTTC; CDR3: CASSLTTGNYNEQFF
length: 13; J: TRBJ2-7; V: TRBV29-1; size: few; D: TRBD2; DNA: TGCAGCGTTGTTCTAGCGGGCCCCTACGAGCAGTACTTC; CDR3: CSVVLAGPYEQYF
length: 15; J: TRBJ1-5; V: TRBV28; size: many; D: NA; DNA: TGTGCCAGCAGCTTACCCCCCGGGCACAATCAGCCCCAGCATTTT; CDR3: CASSLPPGHNQPQHF
length: 13; J: TRBJ1-3; V: TRBV3-1; size: NA; D: NA; DNA: TGTGCCAGCAGCCAAGAATCTGGGTACACCATATATTTT; CDR3: CASSQESGYTIYF
length: 20; J: TRBJ2-6; V: TRBV6-2/TRBV6-3; size: NA; D: TRBD1; DNA: TGTGCCAGCAGTTACGGCGGACAGGGGGTCTTTTTCTCTGGGGCCAACGTCCTGACTTTC; CDR3: CASSYGGQGVFFSGANVLTF
length: 11; J: TRBJ2-2; V: TRBV30; size: many; D: NA; DNA: TGTGCCTGGCAGACTAGCGGGGAGCTGTTTTTT; CDR3: CAWQTSGELFF
length: 14; J: TRBJ2-7; V: TRBV11-2; size: NA; D: NA; DNA: TGTGCCAGCAGCCCCAGGGGACAAACCTACGAGCAGTACTTC; CDR3: CASSPRGQTYEQYF
length: 15; J: TRBJ1-6; V: TRBV5-1; size: NA; D: NA; DNA: TGCGCCAGCAGCCCCGAGGGAAGGTATAATTCACCCCTCCACTTT; CDR3: CASSPEGRYNSPLHF
length: 14; J: TRBJ1-1; V: TRBV11-2; size: NA; D: NA; DNA: TGTGCCAGCAGCTCCTGGGGGGGCAAAACTGAAGCTTTCTTT; CDR3: CASSSWGGKTEAFF
length: 14; J: TRBJ1-5; V: TRBV2; size: NA; D: NA; DNA: TGTGCCAGCAGTCCCGTGGGAGGCAATCAGCCCCAGCATTTT; CDR3: CASSPVGGNQPQHF
length: 15; J: TRBJ2-7; V: TRBV11-2; size: few; D: TRBD2; DNA: TGTGCCAGCAGCTTAGGCGTAGCGGGCTCCTACGAGCAGTACTTC; CDR3: CASSLGVAGSYEQYF
length: 15; J: TRBJ1-6; V: TRBV28; size: many; D: NA; DNA: TGTGCCAGGGGCGGAATAGCGCCTTATAATTCACCCCTCCACTTT; CDR3: CARGGIAPYNSPLHF